Following are 20 T cell receptor beta chains from one sample sequenced in a study of blood T cell repertoires in COVID-19. Produced via immunoSEQ multiplex PCR; TCRdb's table is partial and in-frame only. In the table there are fewer than 45,000 clones, 91% of which are singletons. The sample taken for sequencing was peripheral blood. Every receptor here comes from a woman under 40 in a cohort sampled during active COVID-19.

The J gene is TRBJ2-7, the V gene TRBV7-9; 10 nucleotides line up with TRBD2. There are 15 residues in the CDR3. Germline V CDR1 and CDR2: SEHNR, FQNEAQ (reference sequence). Trimming took 5 bases from V and 4 from J; bases not matched to a gene: 8. This chain's CDR3 is CASSTSGTSAYEQYF. The CDR3 coding sequence is TGTGCCAGCAGCACCTCCGGGACTAGCGCATACGAGCAGTACTTC.

The rearrangement uses TRBV3-1 (or the pseudogene TRBV3-2) and TRBJ2-5; TRBD2 might be the D (6 bases). Germline V CDR1 and CDR2: LGHDT, YNNKEL (reference sequence). CDR3 length equals 14 residues. Trimming cost V 4 bases and J 7 bases, with 16 bases left between them. The CDR3 reads CASSPGLRRGTQYF. The DNA of the CDR3 is TGTGCCAGCAGCCCCGGACTGCGGCGGGGGACCCAGTACTTC.

The chain employs TRBV18 and TRBJ2-5; D possibly corresponds to TRBD1 (6 bases). Germline values: CDR1 KGHSH, CDR2 LQKENI. V dropped 1 base and J dropped 2 bases, with 14 bases sitting between them. This CDR3 region has 16 residues. CDR3 sequence (DNA): TGTGCCAGCTCACCACGACAGGCGATCCTTCAAGAGACCCAGTACTTC. This codes for CASSPRQAILQETQYF.

The chain combines TRBV4-3 with TRBJ2-7; TRBD1 aligns across 9 bases. Looked up from germline, CDR1 is LGHNA and CDR2 is YSLEER. The junction had 2 bases not matched to a gene; V was cut back by 0 bases and J by 2 bases. The CDR3 contains 15 residues. CDR3 DNA sequence: TGCGCCAGCAGCCAAGAAGGGACAGGGACCTACGAGCAGTACTTC. Translated, it gives CASSQEGTGTYEQYF.

The rearrangement joins TRBV2 to TRBJ2-2, with a weak D call TRBD2 (6 bases). Germline V lookup: CDR1 SNHLY, CDR2 FYNNEI. The CDR3 length is 14 residues. V gave up 3 bases and J gave up 6 bases, with 11 bases separating them. CDR3 loop: CASSDGGRSGELFF. CDR3 nucleotide sequence: TGTGCCAGCAGTGATGGGGGGAGGTCCGGGGAGCTGTTTTTT.

V is TRBV11-3 and J is TRBJ2-7; D is perhaps TRBD2 (6 bases). Germline V lookup: CDR1 SGHNT, CDR2 YENEEA. This CDR3 spans 15 amino acids. Trimming removed 0 bases from V and 7 bases from J, with 16 bases in between. As DNA, the CDR3 is TGTGCCAGCAGCTTAGATCGATACCCGGAGGGGGAGCAGTACTTC. Protein: CASSLDRYPEGEQYF.

The CDR3 loop reads CASSLTSTSGRGETQYF. The CDR3 DNA reads as TGTGCCAGCAGTCTTACTTCGACTAGCGGGAGAGGTGAGACCCAGTACTTC. The chain uses TRBV9 and TRBJ2-5; 12 nucleotides align to TRBD2. Germline assignment: CDR1 SGDLS and CDR2 YYNGEE. The CDR3 runs 17 residues. J lost 5 bases, V lost 5 bases, and 13 bases had no gene match.

The chain couples TRBV18 to TRBJ1-1; D possibly corresponds to TRBD1 (5 bases). CDR3 length: 14 residues. Germline CDR1 reads KGHSH; CDR2 reads LQKENI. Trimming took off 2 bases at V and 3 bases at J, with 10 bases between the two ends. CDR3: CASSPVPGHTEAFF. The CDR3 DNA is TGTGCCAGCTCACCAGTTCCAGGGCACACTGAAGCTTTCTTT.

The V call is TRBV4-1, the J call TRBJ2-1; TRBD2 agrees at 7 bases. This CDR3 has 17 residues. The germline V gene has CDR1 MGHRA and CDR2 YSYEKL. J was trimmed by 4 bases and V by 1 base; bases with no gene match: 10. CDR3 region: CASSQGRASGLYNEQFF. The CDR3, as DNA: TGCGCCAGCAGCCAAGGGCGGGCTAGCGGCCTATACAATGAGCAGTTCTTC.

V usage is TRBV30 and J usage is TRBJ2-3; 10 bases agree with TRBD1. The germline V gene encodes CDR1 GTSNPN and CDR2 SVGIG (reference sequence). V trimming: 2 bases; J trimming: 1 base; junction bases outside the gene matches: 9. This CDR3 region has 17 residues. The CDR3 DNA is TGTGCCTGGAGTACCCTCGCGGGGACAGGGGGCACAGATACGCAGTATTTT. Its protein is CAWSTLAGTGGTDTQYF.

The CDR3 region has the DNA TGTGCCAGCAAACTACCCAGCGGGCTTATCAATGAGCAGTTCTTC. Its translation is CASKLPSGLINEQFF. This chain joins TRBV2 and TRBJ2-1; a weak D match, TRBD2 (6 bases). Germline V gene lookup returns CDR1 SNHLY and CDR2 FYNNEI. The CDR3 sequence is 15 residues long. V lost 7 bases and J lost 6, with 19 bases in between.

This clone was detected once. The chain combines TRBV3-1 (or the pseudogene TRBV3-2) with TRBJ1-5; D remains ambiguous. This CDR3 spans 14 amino acids. Trimming pared 4 bases from V and 0 bases from J, leaving 7 bases between. Germline V lookup: CDR1 LGHDT, CDR2 YNNKEL (reference sequence). The CDR3 DNA sequence: TGTGCCAGCAGCCGGCGGGTTAGCAATCAGCCCCAGCATTTT. Its translation is CASSRRVSNQPQHF.

The rearrangement joins TRBV24-1 to TRBJ2-1; 8 bases line up with TRBD1. CDR3 length: 14 residues. Trimming took 12 bases from V and 1 from J; bases not matched to a gene: 7. CDR1 is KGHDR, CDR2 SFDVKD, per germline. The CDR3 DNA reads TGTGCCTCACAGGGGGTAGGGTCCTACAATGAGCAGTTCTTC. Residues: CASQGVGSYNEQFF.

The chain employs TRBV5-1 and TRBJ2-1; a weak D match, TRBD2 (6 bases). This CDR3 is 14 amino acids long. The germline V and J ends were trimmed by 4 bases and 7 bases, with 15 bases remaining between them. Germline lookup yields CDR1 SGHRS and CDR2 YFSETQ. In nucleotides, the CDR3 is TGCGCCAGCAGCCTCAGCGTTGGGGGGAATGAGCAGTTCTTC. This encodes CASSLSVGGNEQFF.

This clone was counted a single time. An end of the junction does not agree with germline; a read error may underlie this. The rearrangement joins TRBV7-7 to TRBJ2-1, with D unclear. CDR3 length: 14 amino acids. Germline values: CDR1 SSHAT, CDR2 FNYEAQ (reference sequence). CDR3 amino acids: CASSLDPQDNEQFF. CDR3 in DNA: TGTGCTAGCAGCTTAGACCCCCAGGACAATGAGCAGTTCTTC. Full variable domain (remainder filled in from reference TRBV7-7 and TRBJ2-1): GAGVSQSPRYKVTKRGQDVTLRCDPISSHATLYWYQQALGQGPEFLTYFNYEAQPDKSGLPSDRFSAERPEGSISTLTIQRTEQRDSAMYRCASSLDPQDNEQFFGPGTRLTVL.

The rearrangement uses TRBV5-1 and TRBJ2-7; no clear D gene. The V and J ends lost 4 bases and 11 bases respectively, with 13 bases between them. The CDR3 runs 11 residues. The germline V gene encodes CDR1 SGHRS and CDR2 YFSETQ. The CDR3 loop reads CASSNGQLEYF. The CDR3 DNA follows: TGCGCCAGCAGCAATGGTCAACTGGAGTACTTC.

This chain connects TRBV24-1 to TRBJ1-5; weak D call: TRBD1 (5 bases). CDR3 length: 13 amino acids. Between the trimmed V and J ends, which lost 5 bases and 7 bases, there was a span of 11 bases. Germline V CDR1 and CDR2: KGHDR, SFDVKD. CDR3 bases: TGTGCCACCAGTGCCCCAGGGAAACAGCCCCAGCATTTT. Amino acids: CATSAPGKQPQHF.

This sequence joins TRBV5-4 and TRBJ2-2; the D gene is possibly TRBD1 (5 bases). This CDR3 has 14 amino acids. Trimming left V 0 bases short and J 4 bases short, with 7 bases between. Germline CDR1 SGHNT, CDR2 YYREEE (reference sequence). CDR3 in amino acids: CASSLGTLTGELFF. The CDR3 region has the DNA TGTGCCAGCAGCTTGGGGACACTCACCGGGGAGCTGTTTTTT. Full variable domain (rest looked up from reference TRBV5-4 and TRBJ2-2): ETGVTQSPTHLIKTRGQQVTLRCSSQSGHNTVSWYQQALGQGPQFIFQYYREEENGRGNFPPRFSGLQFPNYSSELNVNALELDDSALYLCASSLGTLTGELFFGEGSRLTVL.

The chain recombines TRBV10-1 with TRBJ2-1, with TRBD2 identical over 10 bases. The CDR3 totals 16 residues. V lost 6 bases, J lost 7 bases, and 12 bases stayed unmatched. Germline CDR1 and CDR2: WNHNN and SYGVQD (reference sequence). DNA of the CDR3: TGCGCCAGCAGCCCTAGCGGGAGTAAGACAAAGAATGAGCAGTTCTTC. Amino acids: CASSPSGSKTKNEQFF.

The chain combines TRBV24-1 with TRBJ2-1, with 8 positions matching TRBD2. CDR3 length equals 16 residues. Germline loops: CDR1 KGHDR, CDR2 SFDVKD. The V segment lost 3 bases and the J segment 7 bases; nucleotides outside the gene matches: 10. The CDR3 protein is CATSDPGTRAINEQFF. CDR3 sequence (DNA): TGTGCCACCAGTGATCCCGGGACTAGGGCAATAAATGAGCAGTTCTTC.